These 25 T cell receptor beta chains came from one sample sequenced in a study of response to subunit inactivated influenza vaccine. Via MiXCR, TCRdb re-called the RT-PCR reads, giving one row per CDR3 protein. The sample shows about 620,000 distinct CDR3 sequences, around 11% of them seen only once. The sample was also reused in another study, on T cells expressing NK-cell markers. As that study records: Researchers built TCR beta cDNA using 5'RACE template switching with UMIs.

The specimen was PBMCs from blood, collected on the day of vaccination. The source of these receptors is a middle-aged man who received an inactivated influenza vaccine.

V gene TRBV20-1 combines with J gene TRBJ2-3; TRBD2 is a possible D gene (5 bases). V lost 5 bases to trimming and J lost 2 bases, with 17 bases between them. CDR1 DFQATT and CDR2 SNEGSKA come from the germline V gene (reference sequence). CDR3 length equals 15 residues. The DNA of the CDR3 is TGCAGTGCTCCCCCTTCGGGGAACCCCACAGATACGCAGTATTTT. Protein product: CSAPPSGNPTDTQYF.

This clonotype has a handful of counts. The chain is built from TRBV5-6 and TRBJ2-7; D possibly uses TRBD1 or TRBD2 (5 bases each). The germline CDR1 and CDR2 sequences are SGHDT and YYEEEE. The V and J ends lost 2 bases and 6 bases respectively, with 15 bases between them. The CDR3 consists of 14 residues. CDR3 region: CASSLGTGRFEQYF. CDR3 sequence (DNA): TGTGCCAGCAGCTTAGGGACGGGGCGGTTCGAGCAGTACTTC.

Of note for this clonotype: Germline and junction disagree at one end, which may indicate a read error. The V gene is TRBV6-6, the J gene TRBJ1-5; D is unclear. This CDR3 is built from 13 residues. CDR1 is MNHNY and CDR2 is SVGAGI in the germline V gene (reference sequence). CDR3: CASSNSVNQPQHF. The DNA for the CDR3 is TGTGCCAGCAGTAACTCAGTCAATCAGCCCCAGCATTTT.

CDR3 DNA: TGTGCCAGCAGTATAAATAGCGGGGGGTTCTATGAGCAGTTCTTC. This translates into CASSINSGGFYEQFF. The chain uses TRBV12-3 or TRBV12-4 and TRBJ2-1, with 10 bases matching TRBD2. The CDR3 sequence is 15 residues long. The ends lost 5 bases at V and 8 bases at J; junction bases unmatched: 9.

This clonotype was counted only a few times. The chain couples TRBV2 to TRBJ1-5; 11 bases agree with TRBD1. The CDR3 has 14 residues. J lost 5 bases, V lost 3 bases, and 0 bases had no gene match. Germline lookup yields CDR1 SNHLY and CDR2 FYNNEI. CDR3 amino acids: CASSEGQGDQPQHF. In DNA form, the CDR3 reads TGTGCCAGCAGTGAGGGACAGGGGGATCAGCCCCAGCATTTT.

The chain employs TRBV5-1 and TRBJ2-3; a possible D gene is TRBD2 (5 bases). The CDR3 extends over 16 amino acids. The V end was cut by 4 bases, the J end by 0 bases, with 15 bases between. Germline CDR1 SGHRS, CDR2 YFSETQ. CDR3 protein: CASSLTRLSSTDTQYF. DNA for the CDR3: TGCGCCAGCAGCCTCACTCGACTATCTAGCACAGATACGCAGTATTTT.

The J gene is TRBJ2-4, the V gene TRBV5-1, with 7 positions matching TRBD1. Germline CDR1 reads SGHRS; CDR2 reads YFSETQ. V trimming: 4 bases; J trimming: 3 bases; junction bases outside the gene matches: 7. The CDR3 is made up of 15 amino acids. The CDR3 DNA reads TGCGCCAGCAGCGACCAGGGGGTTGACAAAAACATTCAGTACTTC. Amino acids: CASSDQGVDKNIQYF.

This clonotype has a handful of counts. J is TRBJ2-1 and V is TRBV15, with D unresolved. Trimming removed 0 bases at V and 12 bases at J, with 12 bases between. Looked up from germline, CDR1 is LNHNV and CDR2 is YYDKDF (reference sequence). The length of the CDR3 is 13 residues. The CDR3 region has the DNA TGTGCCACCAGCAGAGATTGGCGAGAAGGGCAGTTCTTC. Amino acid sequence: CATSRDWREGQFF.

V gene TRBV7-8 combines with J gene TRBJ2-3; TRBD2 matches at 7 bases. V lost 5 bases and J lost 2; bases outside the gene matches: 10. The CDR3 runs 16 residues. CDR1 is SGHVS and CDR2 is FQNEAQ in the germline V gene. Written as DNA, the CDR3 is TGTGCCAGCAGCATCCTGTGGCGGGGGAACACAGATACGCAGTATTTT. Protein product: CASSILWRGNTDTQYF.

The V call is TRBV9, the J call TRBJ2-5, with TRBD2 identical over 8 bases. With V trimmed by 0 bases and J by 5 bases, 9 bases remained unmatched. This CDR3 comprises 16 residues. CDR1 and CDR2 from the germline V gene are SGDLS and YYNGEE. The CDR3 DNA is TGTGCCAGCAGCGTAGGGGTAGCGGGGTACTTGGAGACCCAGTACTTC. As protein: CASSVGVAGYLETQYF.

At least ten counts were recorded for this clonotype. This chain connects TRBV20-1 to TRBJ2-2; TRBD1 matches 7 bases. Trimming at V came to 6 bases and at J to 1 base, leaving 8 bases not matched to a gene. CDR1 DFQATT and CDR2 SNEGSKA come from the germline V gene (reference sequence). CDR3 length: 15 residues. CDR3 nucleotide sequence: TGCAGTGCGCCTGGACAGGAGAAGAACACCGGGGAGCTGTTTTTT. Its protein is CSAPGQEKNTGELFF.

This clonotype was seen a handful of times. The gene calls are TRBV12-3 or TRBV12-4 and TRBJ1-5, with unresolved D. CDR3 length: 13 residues. The germline V and J ends were trimmed by 4 bases and 3 bases, with 7 bases remaining between them. In nucleotides, the CDR3 is TGTGCCAGCAGTTCCAGGATCAATCAGCCCCAGCATTTT. It yields the protein CASSSRINQPQHF.

This clonotype was seen repeatedly, ten times or more. This chain links TRBV24-1 with TRBJ2-5; 7 nucleotides line up with TRBD1. The CDR3 extends over 17 amino acids. Germline CDR1 is KGHDR and CDR2 is SFDVKD. Trimming cost V 4 bases and J 0 bases; bases outside gene matches: 10. The CDR3 here is CATSDPMDRSYQETQYF. The CDR3, as DNA: TGTGCCACCAGTGACCCAATGGACAGGTCGTACCAAGAGACCCAGTACTTC.

This clonotype has ten or more counts. The V and J genes are TRBV27 and TRBJ2-2; the match to TRBD1 covers 9 bases. The germline V gene has CDR1 MNHEY and CDR2 SMNVEV (reference sequence). The CDR3 totals 15 residues. J lost 3 bases, V lost 4 bases, and 3 bases had no gene match. CDR3 region: CASSSQGAYTGELFF. CDR3 in DNA: TGTGCCAGCAGTTCACAGGGGGCTTACACCGGGGAGCTGTTTTTT.

Many counts were recorded for this clonotype. The chain has TRBV20-1 and TRBJ2-1; the D gene could be TRBD1 or TRBD2 (6 bases each). V was cut by 5 bases and J by 8 bases, with 19 bases left in between. The germline V gene encodes CDR1 DFQATT and CDR2 SNEGSKA (reference sequence). The CDR3 is made up of 14 amino acids. CDR3 sequence: CSAGGGAGHHEQFF. The CDR3 DNA reads as TGCAGTGCTGGTGGCGGGGCGGGACACCATGAGCAGTTCTTC.

CDR3 nucleotide sequence: TGTGCCAGCAGCTTTCTTAGCGGGAGCCGCTCCTACGAGCAGTACTTC. Translating gives CASSFLSGSRSYEQYF. The genes are TRBV11-2 and TRBJ2-7, with TRBD2 identical over 9 bases. Losses at the gene ends were 3 bases for V and 0 bases for J; bases not matched to a gene: 6. Germline V CDR1 and CDR2: SGHAT, FQNNGV. CDR3 size: 16 residues.

The gene calls are TRBV21-1 and TRBJ2-1; the table's D call TRBD1 went unverified against the DNA. TRBV21-1 is a pseudogene. The CDR3 contains 22 residues. As DNA, the CDR3 is TGTGCCAGCAGCAAATGGTCCCCCTCCGCCAGGGCTACCACTACTCCCTACAATGAGCAGTTCTTC. This codes for CASSKWSPSARATTTPYNEQFF.

The V and J genes are TRBV7-2 and TRBJ2-1; TRBD2 agrees at 8 bases. From germline, CDR1 is SGHTA and CDR2 FQGNSA. J gave up 5 bases and V 1 base, and 7 bases lay outside the gene matches. CDR3 length equals 16 residues. The DNA of the CDR3 is TGTGCCAGCAGCTTAGTGGGGACTAGGTTCGACAATGAGCAGTTCTTC. This sequence encodes CASSLVGTRFDNEQFF.

The chain couples TRBV6-1 to TRBJ1-1, with a tentative D call TRBD1 (5 bases). CDR1 is MNHNS and CDR2 is SASEGT in the germline V gene. The V and J ends lost 4 bases and 5 bases respectively, with 14 bases between them. The CDR3 runs to 14 residues. The CDR3 protein is CASSARAGMTEAFF. The CDR3 DNA follows: TGTGCCAGCAGTGCCAGGGCGGGGATGACTGAAGCTTTCTTT.

Written as DNA, the CDR3 is TGTGCCAGCAGCCAAGATCTCCGGGGGGGAGCCCGGTTCTTC. Encoded protein: CASSQDLRGGARFF. The rearrangement uses TRBV3-1 and TRBJ2-1; 8 nucleotides match TRBD2. The ends lost 0 bases at V and 15 bases at J; junction bases unmatched: 10. CDR3 length equals 14 residues. The V gene's germline CDR1 is LGHDT and CDR2 YNNKEL (reference sequence).

The gene calls are TRBV20-1 and TRBJ2-7; 7 nucleotides line up with TRBD1. Germline assignment: CDR1 DFQATT and CDR2 SNEGSKA (reference sequence). The CDR3 sequence is 14 residues long. With 3 bases clipped from V and 2 bases from J, the junction kept 7 bases outside the gene matches. CDR3 sequence reads: CSASNMGQPYEQYF. CDR3 sequence (DNA): TGCAGTGCTAGTAATATGGGACAGCCCTACGAGCAGTACTTC.

This clonotype was detected a few times. The genes are TRBV7-2 and TRBJ2-5; no reliable D call. The ends were cut back, 0 bases at V and 3 bases at J, with 8 bases in the middle. The germline CDR1 and CDR2 sequences are SGHTA and FQGNSA. This CDR3 region has 14 residues. Written as DNA, the CDR3 is TGTGCCAGCAGCTTAGCGGCGAGGAAAGAGACCCAGTACTTC. It encodes CASSLAARKETQYF.

There are a few counts of this clonotype. The chain links TRBV18 to TRBJ2-7; no clear D. V lost 1 base to trimming and J lost 0 bases, with 10 bases between them. Germline V lookup: CDR1 KGHSH, CDR2 LQKENI. The length of the CDR3 is 15 residues. Written as DNA, the CDR3 is TGTGCCAGCTCACCACGAACCGCCAGCTCCTACGAGCAGTACTTC. Its protein product is CASSPRTASSYEQYF.

This clonotype has just a few counts. The J gene is TRBJ1-1, the V gene TRBV7-2; D gene unclear. The CDR3 loop spans 14 amino acids. The V gene lost 1 base and the J gene lost 1 base, with 7 bases spanning the gap. Germline V gives CDR1 SGHTA, CDR2 FQGNSA. CDR3 residues: CASSLETQNTEAFF. For the CDR3, the DNA is TGTGCCAGCAGCTTAGAGACCCAGAACACTGAAGCTTTCTTT.

CDR3 sequence: CASSLNGAGETQYF. The CDR3 coding sequence is TGCGCCAGCAGCTTGAACGGGGCGGGAGAGACCCAGTACTTC. The gene calls are TRBV5-1 and TRBJ2-5, with D perhaps given as TRBD1 or TRBD2 (5 bases each). The germline CDR1 and CDR2 sequences are SGHRS and YFSETQ. Trimming cost V 1 base and J 4 bases, with 11 bases left between them. CDR3 size: 14 residues.